This T cell receptor (beta chain) appears in the sequencing data of a study of T cell clonality in common variable immunodeficiency (dated by TCRdb to the mid-2010s). After removal of 3 bases from V and 5 bases from J, the junction retains 6 bases not matched to a gene. Measured from the cysteine to the phenylalanine, the CDR3 is 15 residues long. The CDR3 was read in part: 36 bases, with the frame set at base 1. CDR1 and CDR2 (DFQATT, SNEGSKA) derive from the germline V gene (reference sequence). Overall results and qualifications from the work: Fewer TCRbeta clones were shared among CVID subjects than among healthy controls (p < 0.0001). Patient heterogeneity within the CVID cohort put limits on correlating repertoire features with clinical complications. It was noted by the authors that sequencing of the repertoires of T cell subpopulations would be needed to clarify the cause of the increased clonality in CVID. Despite equal DNA input, controls averaged roughly 80,000 unique sequences per sample versus about 32,000 in CVID samples. Reportedly, TCRbeta sequences from CVID had fewer deletions and N-nucleotide insertions, and highly modified clones with 13 or more V deletions were absent from CVID. Increased TCRbeta clonality was found in CVID subjects compared with healthy controls (t-test p = 0.018), with the increase being most characteristic of about a third of subjects.

Standard criteria, namely reduction of serum IgG, IgA and/or IgM below the normal range together with specific antibody deficiency, were applied for the diagnosis of CVID. A total of 44 subjects (around 15 female and roughly 29 male; age range roughly 8 to 70 years, mean age around 40) were included in the CVID group. Most CVID patients and most healthy controls were of Caucasian heritage. At the time of study participation, every CVID subject had been on replacement immunoglobulin therapy for at least one year. When blood was collected, none of the CVID subjects were ill or on immunomodulatory or immunosuppressive medication. Heparinized peripheral whole blood samples of about 5 to 9 ml were collected from each donor. Genomic DNA from adults with common variable immune deficiency (CVID) and from healthy adult controls was the source for sequencing TCRbeta CDR3 repertoires. Diluted blood was density-centrifuged over Hypaque 1077 or Ficoll-Paque to isolate peripheral blood mononuclear cells. Genomic DNA was extracted from unsorted mononuclear cells by Qiagen column purification or by a centrifugation-based method.

This clone was seen ten or more times. Its antigen is unknown. The CDR3 end lies 3 residues beyond the end of the read and is filled in from the germline J gene. For sequencing, equivalent amounts of genomic DNA were input from CVID and control samples. For every sample, a 60 bp segment covering the rearranged TCRbeta CDR3 region was amplified and then sequenced. The immunoSEQ assay, a bias-corrected multiplex PCR with high-throughput sequencing, was employed for TCRbeta amplification. The study's own analysis went as follows. Every unique nucleotide sequence was considered a clone and was annotated with V, D and J genes, copy number and frequency. Sequences were labeled productive if in frame, and non-productive if out of frame or containing stop codons. As previously described, clonality was computed from Shannon's entropy. Mean CDR3 Kyte-Doolittle hydropathy was derived from the predicted amino acid sequences of productive clones. Using the R hclust function, scaled V gene usage was clustered hierarchically with Manhattan distance and complete linkage. Sharing of clones by CDR3 amino acid sequence was evaluated through resampling of 12 repertoires per group over 100 rounds. The repertoires were searched for some 70 published EBV-specific TCRbeta sequences and some 250 published CMV-specific TCRbeta sequences. Analysis left out a couple of CVID samples that produced under 10,000 sequences, so around 40 CVID repertoires remained. The clones in this table, taken by TCRdb from immuneACCESS, are in-frame only. Not every clone is retained; where verified, under half of the shortfall comes from an unresolved V gene, and the cause of the rest is unknown. D and trimming come from the DNA, and the V and J calls and clone size come from that table. The sample comprises approximately 38,000 clones, and every one was counted more than once. The top ten clones comprise about 6.3% of the sample.

The sample taken for sequencing was peripheral blood mononuclear cells. The TCR was taken from a human donor with common variable immunodeficiency. The receptor chain draws on TRBV20-1 and TRBJ2-2; TRBD2 aligns with 10 central bases. CDR3 DNA (partial): TGCAGTGCTAGTTCGGTAGCGGGAGGAACCGGGGAG. Its translation is CSASSVAGGTGE. The entire CDR3 protein is CSASSVAGGTGELFF.